These T cell receptor beta chains were read from a single sample in a study of blood T cell repertoires in COVID-19. Measured with immunoSEQ multiplex PCR; TCRdb has only the in-frame clones, and not every one. The repertoire holds about 14,000 clones, with approximately 86% as singletons. The material sequenced was peripheral blood. The receptors were sampled from an elderly man with acute or convalescent COVID-19. CDR3s include the opening cysteine and the closing phenylalanine or tryptophan. The D gene is left open where the match is weak. Expanded clones get a size class; other rows say once, few or many, or leave the size out.

size: -; length: 15; J: TRBJ1-2; D: TRBD1; V: TRBV5-4; CDR3: CASSFGQGVGYGYTF; DNA: TGTGCCAGCAGCTTCGGACAGGGGGTAGGCTATGGCTACACCTTC
size: -; length: 12; J: TRBJ2-5; D: -; V: TRBV13; CDR3: CASSLAQHPQYF; DNA: TGTGCCAGCAGCTTAGCACAGCACCCCCAGTACTTC
size: -; length: 17; J: TRBJ2-3; D: TRBD2; V: TRBV7-9; CDR3: CASSPNLAGESTDTQYF; DNA: TGTGCCAGCAGCCCGAATTTAGCGGGAGAGTCCACAGATACGCAGTATTTT
size: -; length: 13; J: TRBJ1-2; D: TRBD1; V: TRBV6-5; CDR3: CASQPQGLGGYTF; DNA: TGTGCCAGCCAACCACAGGGGTTGGGAGGCTACACCTTC
size: -; length: 13; J: TRBJ1-2; D: TRBD1; V: TRBV7-9; CDR3: CASSLEDRGGYTF; DNA: TGTGCCAGCAGCTTAGAGGACAGGGGAGGCTACACCTTC
size: -; length: 12; J: TRBJ2-1; D: -; V: TRBV7-3; CDR3: CASSFPSGEQFF; DNA: TGTGCCAGCAGCTTTCCGAGCGGTGAGCAGTTCTTC
size: -; length: 14; J: TRBJ2-7; D: TRBD1; V: TRBV18; CDR3: CASSRGPWGYEQYF; DNA: TGTGCCAGCTCAAGGGGGCCATGGGGCTACGAGCAGTACTTC
size: -; length: 10; J: TRBJ2-7; D: -; V: TRBV7-3; CDR3: CASFQYEQYF; DNA: TGTGCCAGCTTCCAGTACGAGCAGTACTTC
size: -; length: 14; J: TRBJ1-5; D: TRBD1; V: TRBV6-1; CDR3: CASSESRGAQPQHF; DNA: TGTGCCAGCAGTGAATCCAGGGGGGCACAGCCCCAGCATTTT
size: -; length: 13; J: TRBJ1-1; D: -; V: TRBV5-1; CDR3: CASSFEGNTEAFF; DNA: TGCGCCAGCAGCTTCGAGGGGAACACTGAAGCTTTCTTT
size: few; length: 13; J: TRBJ1-1; D: -; V: TRBV6-5; CDR3: CASAREGNSEAFF; DNA: TGTGCCAGCGCCCGGGAGGGGAACAGTGAAGCTTTCTTT
size: -; length: 14; J: TRBJ2-1; D: -; V: TRBV27; CDR3: CASSLSIRGDEQFF; DNA: TGTGCCAGCAGTTTGTCTATCAGGGGCGATGAGCAGTTCTTC
size: -; length: 16; J: TRBJ2-1; D: TRBD2; V: TRBV5-4; CDR3: CASSFQTAGGPNEQFF; DNA: TGTGCCAGCAGCTTCCAGACAGCGGGGGGGCCGAATGAGCAGTTCTTC
size: -; length: 13; J: TRBJ1-2; D: -; V: TRBV7-9; CDR3: CASSSEAFYGYTF; DNA: TGTGCCAGCAGCTCGGAGGCGTTCTATGGCTACACCTTC
size: -; length: 14; J: TRBJ1-1; D: TRBD1; V: TRBV20-1; CDR3: CSASRGQENTEAFF; DNA: TGCAGTGCTAGTAGGGGACAGGAAAACACTGAAGCTTTCTTT
size: -; length: 16; J: TRBJ1-1; D: TRBD1; V: TRBV5-4; CDR3: CASSPITGTGLAGAFF; DNA: TGTGCCAGCAGCCCAATAACCGGGACAGGGCTTGCGGGAGCTTTCTTT
size: once; length: 14; J: TRBJ2-5; D: TRBD2; V: TRBV3-1/TRBV3-2; CDR3: CASSPGLANRVQYF; DNA: TGTGCCAGCAGCCCGGGACTAGCGAACAGGGTCCAGTACTTC
size: -; length: 18; J: TRBJ2-3; D: TRBD2; V: TRBV20-1; CDR3: CSASGLAGGTLVEDTQYF; DNA: TGCAGTGCTAGTGGACTAGCGGGAGGGACCCTGGTAGAAGATACGCAGTATTTT
size: -; length: 15; J: TRBJ1-1; D: TRBD1; V: TRBV9; CDR3: CASSAAGQVNTEAFF; DNA: TGTGCCAGCAGTGCCGCCGGACAGGTTAACACTGAAGCTTTCTTT
size: -; length: 15; J: TRBJ1-6; D: -; V: TRBV6-1; CDR3: CASSEGRIYNSPLHF; DNA: TGTGCCAGCAGTGAAGGGCGGATCTATAATTCACCCCTCCACTTT
size: -; length: 15; J: TRBJ1-2; D: TRBD1; V: TRBV2; CDR3: CASSPTGGFVRGYTF; DNA: TGTGCCAGCAGTCCGACAGGGGGCTTTGTGCGAGGCTACACCTTC
size: -; length: 14; J: TRBJ1-3; D: -; V: TRBV4-2; CDR3: CASSQRGFGNTIYF; DNA: TGTGCCAGCAGCCAAAGGGGGTTCGGAAACACCATATATTTT
size: -; length: 16; J: TRBJ1-1; D: -; V: TRBV21-1; CDR3: CASSKRPRQGSTEAFF; DNA: TGTGCCAGCAGCAAAAGGCCCCGACAGGGGAGCACTGAAGCTTTCTTT
size: -; length: 15; J: TRBJ2-5; D: -; V: TRBV19; CDR3: CASRTGSGGAETQYF; DNA: TGTGCCAGTAGGACAGGGTCAGGAGGGGCAGAGACCCAGTACTTC
size: -; length: 15; J: TRBJ2-3; D: TRBD2; V: TRBV5-4; CDR3: CASSSPGLAGEAQYF; DNA: TGTGCCAGCAGCTCACCGGGACTAGCGGGAGAGGCGCAGTATTTT
size: -; length: 15; J: TRBJ1-2; D: -; V: TRBV19; CDR3: CASSPPGSRSYGYTF; DNA: TGTGCCAGTAGTCCACCCGGGTCGAGGTCCTATGGCTACACCTTC
size: -; length: 18; J: TRBJ2-1; D: TRBD2; V: TRBV18; CDR3: CASSPLAGGTVSYNEQFF; DNA: TGTGCCAGCTCACCGCTAGCGGGGGGGACCGTCTCCTACAATGAGCAGTTCTTC
size: -; length: 15; J: TRBJ2-1; D: TRBD2; V: TRBV9; CDR3: CASSVSSGSQNEQFF; DNA: TGTGCCAGCAGCGTATCTAGCGGGAGTCAGAATGAGCAGTTCTTC
size: -; length: 13; J: TRBJ1-2; D: TRBD1; V: TRBV6-5; CDR3: CASKMGTDYGYTF; DNA: TGTGCCAGCAAGATGGGGACAGATTATGGCTACACCTTC
size: -; length: 15; J: TRBJ2-5; D: -; V: TRBV4-1; CDR3: CASSQGQGRQETQYF; DNA: TGCGCCAGCAGCCAAGGTCAGGGTAGACAAGAGACCCAGTACTTC
size: -; length: 14; J: TRBJ1-5; D: TRBD1; V: TRBV19; CDR3: CASSIRQGDQPQHF; DNA: TGTGCCAGTAGTATTCGACAGGGTGATCAGCCCCAGCATTTT
size: -; length: 15; J: TRBJ2-3; D: -; V: TRBV11-3; CDR3: CASSRAGSSTDTQYF; DNA: TGTGCCAGCAGCCGGGCGGGTTCCAGCACAGATACGCAGTATTTT
size: -; length: 16; J: TRBJ1-2; D: -; V: TRBV19; CDR3: CASSIDLRGINYGYTF; DNA: TGTGCCAGTAGTATAGATTTGCGGGGGATTAACTATGGCTACACCTTC
size: -; length: 14; J: TRBJ2-5; D: TRBD2; V: TRBV7-3; CDR3: CASSLGLAEETQYF; DNA: TGTGCCAGCAGCTTGGGACTAGCGGAGGAGACCCAGTACTTC
size: -; length: 14; J: TRBJ1-4; D: TRBD1; V: TRBV2; CDR3: CASSRQGAREKLFF; DNA: TGTGCCAGCAGTCGACAGGGGGCGAGGGAAAAACTGTTTTTT
size: -; length: 12; J: TRBJ1-3; D: TRBD1; V: TRBV2; CDR3: CASTGQGFSIYF; DNA: TGTGCCAGCACGGGACAGGGTTTCTCCATATATTTT
size: -; length: 15; J: TRBJ2-3; D: TRBD1; V: TRBV6-5; CDR3: CASRTGYSATDTQYF; DNA: TGTGCCAGCCGGACAGGATACAGTGCTACAGATACGCAGTATTTT
size: -; length: 15; J: TRBJ2-3; D: -; V: TRBV11-2; CDR3: CASSLDRGSTDTQYF; DNA: TGTGCCAGCAGCTTAGACCGGGGGAGCACAGATACGCAGTATTTT
size: -; length: 14; J: TRBJ2-5; D: -; V: TRBV18; CDR3: CASSPRRDQETQYF; DNA: TGTGCCAGCTCACCACGCAGGGACCAAGAGACCCAGTACTTC
size: -; length: 13; J: TRBJ1-2; D: -; V: TRBV9; CDR3: CASSKDRDYGYTF; DNA: TGTGCCAGCAGTAAGGACAGAGACTATGGCTACACCTTC
size: -; length: 12; J: TRBJ1-6; D: TRBD1; V: TRBV5-6; CDR3: CASNNRGTPLHF; DNA: TGTGCCAGCAACAACAGGGGGACACCCCTCCACTTT